This T cell receptor beta chain was obtained from a study of shared clonotypes between healthy human individuals. Naive CD8 populations comprised CD45RO-negative cells positively selected for CCR7, excluding terminally differentiated effector memory CD45RA+ cells. The test was conducted at deep level. The genomic DNA of each subset was split evenly across several immunoSEQ plates. Here immunoSEQ multiplex PCR was the method, and the copy in TCRdb shows in-frame clones only, minus some. The profile shows 2 million or so clones, about 95% of them singletons. Broader study findings: Limited genetic and exposure-history diversity came from having few donors. Blood was the sole source, and tissue repertoires probably differ.

Germline V gene lookup returns CDR1 SGDLS and CDR2 YYNGEE. The CDR3 runs to 17 residues. V lost 0 bases to trimming and J lost 1 base; unmatched junction nucleotides: 6. Comments on this clone: The antigen remains undetermined.

Material for sequencing was naive CD8+ T cells sorted from blood. The TCR originated in a man aged 18 to 29 in good health. This chain joins TRBV9 and TRBJ2-5; 10 bases align to TRBD2. The CDR3 here is CASSVVLAGAVQETQYF. The CDR3 nucleotides read TGTGCCAGCAGCGTAGTCCTAGCGGGGGCCGTCCAAGAGACCCAGTACTTC. Full variable domain (outside the CDR3, taken from reference TRBV9 and TRBJ2-5): DSGVTQTPKHLITATGQRVTLRCSPRSGDLSVYWYQQSLDQGLQFLIQYYNGEERAKGNILERFSAQQFPDLHSELNLSSLELGDSALYFCASSVVLAGAVQETQYFGPGTRLLVL.